The clone carrying this T cell receptor beta chain was found once. Its antigen is undetermined. The data belong to a study of cytomegalovirus exposure and HLA in healthy donors. General study results and limits: The likely explanation for a cluster of highly shared sequence variants was sequencing artifact. The study carried out a later analysis of TCR beta sequences. It associated some 15,000 of them with specific HLA alleles at a false discovery rate of 0.05. With later analysis, a missense DCLRE1C variant became linked to TCR beta V- and J-gene trimming. In most subjects, TCR beta sequences reportedly gave accurate predictions of HLA-A and HLA-B alleles.

The PCR ran on 60 Vbeta and 13 Jbeta primers. Libraries were prepared by immunoSEQ multiplex PCR; TCRdb keeps only in-frame clonotypes and omits some of them. The sample carries 150,000 to 200,000 clones, about 72% recorded once. CDR3 size: 13 residues. V dropped 3 bases and J dropped 5 bases, with 7 bases sitting between them. Per germline, CDR1 SEHNR and CDR2 FQNEAQ (reference sequence). This TCR derives from a girl between 10 and 17 years old in good health and CMV-seronegative. The V gene is TRBV7-9, the J gene TRBJ1-4; D gene unclear. Sequencing used PBMCs. The CDR3 spells CASSFSTNEKLFF. In DNA form, the CDR3 reads TGTGCCAGCAGCTTTAGTACGAATGAAAAACTGTTTTTT.